This T cell receptor beta chain is drawn from a study of cytomegalovirus exposure and HLA in healthy donors. PCR amplification relied on 60 Vbeta primers (plus 13 Jbeta primers). Only in-frame clones appear in the TCRdb table, and some are missing; sequencing was by immunoSEQ multiplex PCR. The sample totals approximately 110,000 clones. General study results and limits: Prediction of most subjects' HLA-A and HLA-B alleles by TCR beta sequences was reportedly accurate. Other equally common chains were less clonally expanded than HLA-associated TCR beta chains, a later analysis showed. The authors enumerated 150 to 200 TCR beta chains as linked to cytomegalovirus.

With respect to this clone: The antigen is unknown.

The source of this sequence is a young man in good health and CMV-seronegative. Sequencing input: PBMCs.

The CDR3 bases are TGTGCCAGCAGCGGTTTAGCGGGAGGCCCCACAGATACGCAGTATTTT. As protein: CASSGLAGGPTDTQYF. The chain has TRBV9 and TRBJ2-3, with 10 bases matching TRBD2. The CDR3 length is 16 residues. V trimming: 3 bases; J trimming: 2 bases; junction bases outside the gene matches: 6. The germline V gene has CDR1 SGDLS and CDR2 YYNGEE.